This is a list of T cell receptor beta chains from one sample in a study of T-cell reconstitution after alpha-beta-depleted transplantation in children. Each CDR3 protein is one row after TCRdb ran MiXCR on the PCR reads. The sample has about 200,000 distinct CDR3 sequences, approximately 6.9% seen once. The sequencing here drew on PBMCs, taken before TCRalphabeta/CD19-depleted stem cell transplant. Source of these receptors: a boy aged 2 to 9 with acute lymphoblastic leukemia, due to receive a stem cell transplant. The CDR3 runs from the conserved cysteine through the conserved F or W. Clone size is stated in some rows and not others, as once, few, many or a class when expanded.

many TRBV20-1 CSARLPSGGQETQYF
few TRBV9 CASSAHTGDTEAFF
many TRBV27 CASSLPSRGNEQFF
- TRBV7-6 CASSLSGITGEQYF
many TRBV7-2 CASSFLAGGYEQYF
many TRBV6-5 CASSYPASGVGPYEQYF
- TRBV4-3 CASSQDPGQPQHF
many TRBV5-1 CASSRTGDITGELFF
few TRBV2 CASSELARTYGYTF
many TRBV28 CASRLTGANVLTF
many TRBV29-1 CSVEESSSGANVLTF
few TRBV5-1 CASRRGENEAFF
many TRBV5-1 CASSTNRDGYTF
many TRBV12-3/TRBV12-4 CASSFTVNEQFF
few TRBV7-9 CASSSNLDLYPNF
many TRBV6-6 CASSFRDDEQYF
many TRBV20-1 CSAPPIGRNTGELFF
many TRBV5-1 CASSLVMGNSGANVLTF
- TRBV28 CASSLLSGSGVSYEQYF
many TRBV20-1 CSASRLAGYNEQFF
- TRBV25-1 CASSATSVPYNEQFF
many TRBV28 CASSIGGLGGGYEQYF
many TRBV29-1 CSVRTGNNEQFF
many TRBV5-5 CASSPTGEFGNTIYF
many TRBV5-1 CASSLVAGSSYEQYF
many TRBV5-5 CASSLSDPLGEQFF
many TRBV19 CASSIAGGELFF
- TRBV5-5 CASSLGRGVSYEQYF
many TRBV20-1 CSARDPSGYEQYF
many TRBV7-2 CASSFPGLAGRNEQFF
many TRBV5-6 CASSSLPSVPPYEQYF
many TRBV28 CASNGGGYGYTF
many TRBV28 CASSPNGQGETQYF
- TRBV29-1 CSGRLNTGELFF
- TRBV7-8 CASSPPGLALRGEQYF
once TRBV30 CAWSVVSGPRRQNTF
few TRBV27 CASSFRGLTEAFF
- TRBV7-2 CASSLGDGYTF
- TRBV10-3 CAISEEGTAPGNEQFF
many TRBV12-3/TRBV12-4 CASDREASGTDTQYF
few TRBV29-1 CSVVARMNTEAFF
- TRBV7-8 CASSLTGLAGGPWMREQYF
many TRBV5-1 CASRNGVEAFF
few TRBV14 CASSQEQGAQETQYF
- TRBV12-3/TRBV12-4 CASSLSRTSGGETQYF
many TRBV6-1 CASSDSFGAARPYTEAFF
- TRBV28 CASRTPPQGQPQHF
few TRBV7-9 CASSFLSSYGYTF
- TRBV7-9 CASSLKREFEQYF
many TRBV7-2 CASSSTDLAGDYEQYF
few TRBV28 CASTPGGATEAFF
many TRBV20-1 CSVPGLAQETQYF